A selection of T cell receptor beta chains follows, all from one sample in a study of beta chain features in type 1 diabetes. Produced via immunoSEQ multiplex PCR; TCRdb's table is partial and in-frame only. The sample has 200,000 to 250,000 clones, 9.6% seen once. Sequenced sample: naive CD4+ T cells from blood. The receptors here all came from a woman between 18 and 29 years old in good health. CDR3s include the opening cysteine and the closing phenylalanine or tryptophan. D genes are given only for firm matches. Size tells how often a clone was seen (once, few, many) or the class of an expanded clone, and some rows leave it out.

V gene,J gene,D gene,CDR3 length,clone size,CDR3 DNA,CDR3 protein
TRBV28,TRBJ1-2,.,14,.,TGTGCCAGCAGCTGGACAGATAGTAACTATGGCTACACCTTC,CASSWTDSNYGYTF
TRBV30,TRBJ1-4,TRBD1,13,.,TGTGCCTGGAGGTTCGGGACAGTTGAAAAACTGTTTTTT,CAWRFGTVEKLFF
TRBV25-1,TRBJ1-2,TRBD1,15,few,TGTGCCAGCAGTGGACGGACAGGGGGGTTCTATGGCTACACCTTC,CASSGRTGGFYGYTF
TRBV6-5,TRBJ2-7,.,15,few,TGTGCCAGCAGTTACGCTAGCACTTATGCATCCGAGCAGTACTTC,CASSYASTYASEQYF
TRBV19,TRBJ2-7,TRBD2,16,few,TGTGCCAGTAGTCCGTTAGCGGGGGGGCCTTCGTACGAGCAGTACTTC,CASSPLAGGPSYEQYF
TRBV7-9,TRBJ2-6,TRBD1,16,.,TGTGCCAGCAGCTTTGACAGGGACTCTGGGGCCAACGTCCTGACTTTC,CASSFDRDSGANVLTF
TRBV19,TRBJ2-3,.,15,few,TGTGCCAGTTCATCCAGGACAACTAGCACAGATACGCAGTATTTT,CASSSRTTSTDTQYF
TRBV5-8,TRBJ2-7,.,14,.,TGTGCCAGCAGCTTGGTAACACGGAGCTACGAGCAGTACTTC,CASSLVTRSYEQYF
TRBV19,TRBJ1-1,.,11,.,TGTGCCAGTACCTGGAGGACTGAAGCTTTCTTT,CASTWRTEAFF
TRBV7-2,TRBJ2-3,TRBD2,18,.,TGTGCCAGCAGCGCCGACTATAGTGGCGGGGGGGTCGGAGATACGCAGTATTTT,CASSADYSGGGVGDTQYF
TRBV25-1,TRBJ1-4,.,12,few,TGTGCCACCGGGGTGGAGTCTGGAAAACTGTTTTTT,CATGVESGKLFF
TRBV7-9,TRBJ2-5,.,15,few,TGTGCCAGCAGCTTAATTCCAACTCCGCGAGAGACCCAGTACTTC,CASSLIPTPRETQYF
TRBV28,TRBJ2-2,TRBD2,15,.,TGTGCCAGCAGTCTAGCGGGAGTAGTTACCGGGGAGCTGTTTTTT,CASSLAGVVTGELFF
TRBV19,TRBJ1-2,TRBD1,15,.,TGTGCCAGTAGTATTCCTGGGACAGGGACCTATGGCTACACCTTC,CASSIPGTGTYGYTF
TRBV5-1,TRBJ2-3,.,14,few,TGCGCCAGCAGCTTGCGGGTTAGCACAGATACGCAGTATTTT,CASSLRVSTDTQYF
TRBV29-1,TRBJ1-1,.,13,few,TGCAGCGTTCCCCTCCAGGGTACCACTGAAGCTTTCTTT,CSVPLQGTTEAFF
TRBV7-2,TRBJ2-4,TRBD2,14,.,TGTGCCAGCAGGACGATACGGGAGGGGTGGATTCAGTACTTC,CASRTIREGWIQYF
TRBV19,TRBJ2-1,.,16,few,TGTGCCAGTAGTGACGTACGGGGGTTACTATACAATGAGCAGTTCTTC,CASSDVRGLLYNEQFF
TRBV30,TRBJ1-3,.,16,.,TGTGCCTGGAGTGAGCTAGGCGTGGTCTCTGGAAACACCATATATTTT,CAWSELGVVSGNTIYF
TRBV9,TRBJ1-1,.,14,few,TGTGCCAGCAGCTTTAGACAGGTGAACACTGAAGCTTTCTTT,CASSFRQVNTEAFF
TRBV14,TRBJ1-3,.,15,.,TGTGCCAGCAGCCAAGACCAGGGCCCGGGAAACACCATATATTTT,CASSQDQGPGNTIYF
TRBV7-9,TRBJ2-3,.,13,few,TGTGCCAGCAACCCAGGGTCGGGAGATACGCAGTATTTT,CASNPGSGDTQYF
TRBV5-1,TRBJ1-1,TRBD1,16,few,TGCGCCAGCAGCCCGGGGGACAGGGATACGAACACTGAAGCTTTCTTT,CASSPGDRDTNTEAFF
TRBV10-3,TRBJ2-7,TRBD2,15,.,TGTGCCATCAGTGAGTCGACTAGCGGGGTGTACGAGCAGTACTTC,CAISESTSGVYEQYF
TRBV5-4,TRBJ2-2,TRBD2,18,few,TGTGCCAGCAGCCCGAAGACTAGCGGGAGGGCCGGTGCCGGGGAGCTGTTTTTT,CASSPKTSGRAGAGELFF
TRBV6-1,TRBJ2-1,TRBD1,13,.,TGTGCCAGCAGGACGACAGGGGCTGGTGAGCAGTTCTTC,CASRTTGAGEQFF
TRBV7-3,TRBJ2-6,TRBD1,22,.,TGTGCCAGCAGCTTTTCCGTACAGGGGCCCGATCTGAGGGACTCTGGGGCCAACGTCCTGACTTTC,CASSFSVQGPDLRDSGANVLTF
TRBV18,TRBJ1-2,.,16,.,TGTGCCAGCTCACCCTTAACCCGGGTCAAAGACTATGGCTACACCTTC,CASSPLTRVKDYGYTF
TRBV2,TRBJ2-7,TRBD1,12,few,TGTGCCAGCGGTTGGGACAGCTACGAGCAGTACTTC,CASGWDSYEQYF
TRBV18,TRBJ2-1,TRBD1,14,few,TGTGCCAGCTCACCAGGGACAGGTTACAATGAGCAGTTCTTC,CASSPGTGYNEQFF
TRBV5-5,TRBJ2-7,TRBD1,15,.,TGTGCCAGCAGCTTGGAGGACAGGCGGACCTACGAGCAGTACTTC,CASSLEDRRTYEQYF
TRBV11-2,TRBJ2-1,.,16,few,TGTGCCAGCAGCCCTCTTCGGGGGAGCTCCTACAATGAGCAGTTCTTC,CASSPLRGSSYNEQFF
TRBV9,TRBJ2-3,TRBD2,17,.,TGTGCCAGCAGCGTAACGATAGCGGGGGGGCCGGGAGATACGCAGTATTTT,CASSVTIAGGPGDTQYF
TRBV30,TRBJ2-7,.,13,few,TGTGCCTGGTCGAAGACTATGGGACTGGAGCAGTACTTC,CAWSKTMGLEQYF
TRBV18,TRBJ2-2,.,17,.,TGTGCCAGCACACCATCCCAAAGGGGCTCGAACACCGGGGAGCTGTTTTTT,CASTPSQRGSNTGELFF
TRBV6-5,TRBJ1-3,.,16,.,TGTGCCAGCAGTTACTCGCAGGGGCGGGTTGGAAACACCATATATTTT,CASSYSQGRVGNTIYF
TRBV18,TRBJ2-1,TRBD2,15,.,TGTGCCAGCTCAACGGGACTAGCGGGGGCCAATGAGCAGTTCTTC,CASSTGLAGANEQFF
TRBV5-1,TRBJ1-4,.,14,.,TGCGCCAGCAGACGGACAGAATCTAATGAAAAACTGTTTTTT,CASRRTESNEKLFF